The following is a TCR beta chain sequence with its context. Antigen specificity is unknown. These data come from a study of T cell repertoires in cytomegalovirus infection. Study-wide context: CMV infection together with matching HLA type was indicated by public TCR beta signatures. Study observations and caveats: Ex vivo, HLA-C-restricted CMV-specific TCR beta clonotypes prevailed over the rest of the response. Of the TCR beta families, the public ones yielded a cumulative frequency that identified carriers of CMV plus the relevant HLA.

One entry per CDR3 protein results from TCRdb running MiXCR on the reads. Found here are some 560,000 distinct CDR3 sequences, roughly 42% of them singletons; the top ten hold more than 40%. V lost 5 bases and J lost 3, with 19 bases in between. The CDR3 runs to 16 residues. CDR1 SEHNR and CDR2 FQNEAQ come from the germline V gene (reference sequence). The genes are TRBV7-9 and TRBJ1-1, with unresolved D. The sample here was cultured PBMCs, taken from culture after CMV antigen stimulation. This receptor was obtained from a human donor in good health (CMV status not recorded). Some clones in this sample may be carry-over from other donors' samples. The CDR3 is CASSLGWASRDTEAFF. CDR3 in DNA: TGTGCCAGCAGCCTGGGGTGGGCCTCGAGGGACACTGAAGCTTTCTTT.